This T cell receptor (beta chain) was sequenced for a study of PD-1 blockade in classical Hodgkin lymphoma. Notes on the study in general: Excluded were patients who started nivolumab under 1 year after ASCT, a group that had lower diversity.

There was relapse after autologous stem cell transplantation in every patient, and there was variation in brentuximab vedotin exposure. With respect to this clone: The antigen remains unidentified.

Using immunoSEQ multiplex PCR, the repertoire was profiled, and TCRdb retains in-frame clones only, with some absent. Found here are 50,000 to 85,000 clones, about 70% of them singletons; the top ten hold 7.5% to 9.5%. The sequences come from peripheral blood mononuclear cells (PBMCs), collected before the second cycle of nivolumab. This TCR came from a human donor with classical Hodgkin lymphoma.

The CDR3 protein is CASSLAPREDTEAFF. CDR3 nucleotide sequence: TGCGCCAGCAGCTTGGCCCCCAGGGAAGACACTGAAGCTTTCTTT. The J gene is TRBJ1-1, the V gene TRBV5-1; D perhaps matches TRBD1 (5 bases). The CDR3 runs to 15 residues. Germline CDR1 reads SGHRS; CDR2 reads YFSETQ. Trimming took off 0 bases at V and 3 bases at J, with 12 bases between the two ends. Looking up the rest from reference TRBV5-1 and TRBJ1-1 gives the full variable domain: KAGVTQTPRYLIKTRGQQVTLSCSPISGHRSVSWYQQTPGQGLQFLFEYFSETQRNKGNFPGRFSGRQFSNSRSEMNVSTLELGDSALYLCASSLAPREDTEAFFGQGTRLTVV.